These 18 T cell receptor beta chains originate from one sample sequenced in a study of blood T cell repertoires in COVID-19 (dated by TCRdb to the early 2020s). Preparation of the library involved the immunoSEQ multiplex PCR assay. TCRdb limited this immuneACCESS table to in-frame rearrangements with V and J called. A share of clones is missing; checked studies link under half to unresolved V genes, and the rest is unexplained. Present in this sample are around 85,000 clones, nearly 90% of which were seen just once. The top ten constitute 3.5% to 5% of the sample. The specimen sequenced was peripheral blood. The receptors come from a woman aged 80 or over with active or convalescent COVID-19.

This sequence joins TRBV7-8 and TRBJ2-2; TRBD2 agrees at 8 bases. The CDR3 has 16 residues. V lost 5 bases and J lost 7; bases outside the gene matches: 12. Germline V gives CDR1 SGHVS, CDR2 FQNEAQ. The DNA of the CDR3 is TGTGCCAGCAGCCCCCGGGTCAGCGGGAGAAGCGGGGAGCTGTTTTTT. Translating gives CASSPRVSGRSGELFF.

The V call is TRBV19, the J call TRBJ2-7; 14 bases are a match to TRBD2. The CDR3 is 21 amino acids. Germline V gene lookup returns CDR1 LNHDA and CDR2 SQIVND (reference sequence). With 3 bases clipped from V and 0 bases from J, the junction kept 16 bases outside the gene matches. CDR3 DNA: TGTGCCAGTAGTATTCGGGGGCGCGGGACTAGCGGGAGAGTGGGCTCCTACGAGCAGTACTTC. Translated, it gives CASSIRGRGTSGRVGSYEQYF. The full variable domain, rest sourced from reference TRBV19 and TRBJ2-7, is DGGITQSPKYLFRKEGQNVTLSCEQNLNHDAMYWYRQDPGQGLRLIYYSQIVNDFQKGDIAEGYSVSREKKESFPLTVTSAQKNPTAFYLCASSIRGRGTSGRVGSYEQYFGPGTRLTVT.

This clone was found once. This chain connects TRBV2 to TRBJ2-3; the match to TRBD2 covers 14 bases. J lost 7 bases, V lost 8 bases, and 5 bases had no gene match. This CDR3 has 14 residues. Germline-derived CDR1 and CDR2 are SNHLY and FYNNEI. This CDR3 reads CASGTSGSFYTQYF. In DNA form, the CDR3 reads TGTGCCAGCGGGACTAGCGGGAGTTTTTATACGCAGTATTTT.

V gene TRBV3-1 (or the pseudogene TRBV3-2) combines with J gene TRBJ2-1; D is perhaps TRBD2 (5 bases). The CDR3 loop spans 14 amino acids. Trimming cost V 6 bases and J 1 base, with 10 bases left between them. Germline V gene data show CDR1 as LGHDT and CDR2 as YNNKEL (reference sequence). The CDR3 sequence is CASSPRTSYNEQFF. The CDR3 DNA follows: TGTGCCAGCAGTCCCCGGACTTCCTACAATGAGCAGTTCTTC.

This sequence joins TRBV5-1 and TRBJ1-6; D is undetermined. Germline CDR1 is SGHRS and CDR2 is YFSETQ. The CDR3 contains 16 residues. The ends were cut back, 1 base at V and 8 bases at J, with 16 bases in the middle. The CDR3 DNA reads TGCGCCAGCAGCTTGTTCTCCTCGACATCAGATTCACCCCTCCACTTT. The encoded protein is CASSLFSSTSDSPLHF. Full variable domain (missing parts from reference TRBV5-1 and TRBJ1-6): KAGVTQTPRYLIKTRGQQVTLSCSPISGHRSVSWYQQTPGQGLQFLFEYFSETQRNKGNFPGRFSGRQFSNSRSEMNVSTLELGDSALYLCASSLFSSTSDSPLHFGNGTRLTVT.

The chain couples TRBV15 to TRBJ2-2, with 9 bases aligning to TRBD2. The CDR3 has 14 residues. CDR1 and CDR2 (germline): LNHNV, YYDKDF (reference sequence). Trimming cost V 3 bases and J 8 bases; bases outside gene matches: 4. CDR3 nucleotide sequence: TGTGCCACCAGCAGTCTAGCGGGACGTGGGGAGCTGTTTTTT. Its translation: CATSSLAGRGELFF.

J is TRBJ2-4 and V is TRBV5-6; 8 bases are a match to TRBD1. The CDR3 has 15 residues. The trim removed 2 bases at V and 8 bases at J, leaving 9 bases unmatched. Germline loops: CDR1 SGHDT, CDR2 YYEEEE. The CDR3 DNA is TGTGCCAGCAGCTTTTCGACAGGGGTGGTTGACATTCAGTACTTC. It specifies CASSFSTGVVDIQYF.

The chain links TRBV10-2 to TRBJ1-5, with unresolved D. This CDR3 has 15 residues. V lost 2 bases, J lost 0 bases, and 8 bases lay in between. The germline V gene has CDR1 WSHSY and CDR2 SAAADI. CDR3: CASSEVTDSNQPQHF. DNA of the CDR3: TGCGCCAGCAGTGAGGTAACAGATAGCAATCAGCCCCAGCATTTT.

The CDR3 coding sequence is TGTGCCAGCAGCTTAGATTGGACTAGCGGGAGGGCCAACACCGGGGAGCTGTTTTTT. Its protein is CASSLDWTSGRANTGELFF. The chain combines TRBV11-2 with TRBJ2-2; 15 positions match TRBD2. Germline V gene data show CDR1 as SGHAT and CDR2 as FQNNGV. V gave up 0 bases and J gave up 2 bases; unmatched junction bases: 4. The CDR3 covers 19 residues. The variable domain in full, with the rest retrieved from reference TRBV11-2 and TRBJ2-2, is EAGVAQSPRYKIIEKRQSVAFWCNPISGHATLYWYQQILGQGPKLLIQFQNNGVVDDSQLPKDRFSAERLKGVDSTLKIQPAKLEDSAVYLCASSLDWTSGRANTGELFFGEGSRLTVL.

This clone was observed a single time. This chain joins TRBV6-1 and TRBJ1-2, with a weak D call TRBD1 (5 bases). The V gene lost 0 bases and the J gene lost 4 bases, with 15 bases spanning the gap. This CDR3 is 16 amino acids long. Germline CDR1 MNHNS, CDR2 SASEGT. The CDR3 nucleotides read TGTGCCAGCAGTGAAGCAATGACACGGGGGGGCTATGGCTACACCTTC. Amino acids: CASSEAMTRGGYGYTF.

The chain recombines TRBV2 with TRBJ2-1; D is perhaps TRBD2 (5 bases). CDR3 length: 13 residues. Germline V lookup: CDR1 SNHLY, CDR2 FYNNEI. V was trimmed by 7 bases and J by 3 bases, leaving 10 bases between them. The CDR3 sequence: CASIETNYNEQFF. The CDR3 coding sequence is TGTGCCAGCATTGAGACTAACTACAATGAGCAGTTCTTC.

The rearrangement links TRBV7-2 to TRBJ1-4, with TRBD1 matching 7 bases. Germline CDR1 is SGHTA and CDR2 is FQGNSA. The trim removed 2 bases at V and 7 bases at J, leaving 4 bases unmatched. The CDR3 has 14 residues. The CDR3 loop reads CASSLQGVGEKLFF. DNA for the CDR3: TGTGCCAGCAGCTTACAGGGGGTCGGTGAAAAACTGTTTTTT.

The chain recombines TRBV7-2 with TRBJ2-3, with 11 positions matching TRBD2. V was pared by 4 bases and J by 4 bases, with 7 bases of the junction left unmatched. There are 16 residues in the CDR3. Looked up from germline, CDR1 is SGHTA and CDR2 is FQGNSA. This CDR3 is CASSYSGRAGPDTQYF. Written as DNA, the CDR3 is TGTGCCAGCAGCTATAGCGGGAGGGCCGGGCCAGATACGCAGTATTTT.

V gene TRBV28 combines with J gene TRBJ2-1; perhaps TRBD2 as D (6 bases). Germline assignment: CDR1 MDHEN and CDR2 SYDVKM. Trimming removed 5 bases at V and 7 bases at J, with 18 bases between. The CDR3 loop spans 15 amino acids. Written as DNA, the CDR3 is TGTGCCAGCAGTCCCCGTGGAGGGGCGGATAATGAGCAGTTCTTC. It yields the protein CASSPRGGADNEQFF. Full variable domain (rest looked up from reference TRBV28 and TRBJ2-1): DVKVTQSSRYLVKRTGEKVFLECVQDMDHENMFWYRQDPGLGLRLIYFSYDVKMKEKGDIPEGYSVSREKKERFSLILESASTNQTSMYLCASSPRGGADNEQFFGPGTRLTVL.

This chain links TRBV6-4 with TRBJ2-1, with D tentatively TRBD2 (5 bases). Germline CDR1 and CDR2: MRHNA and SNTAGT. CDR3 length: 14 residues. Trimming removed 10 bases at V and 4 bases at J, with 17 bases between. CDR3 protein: CATKSQPGYNEQFF. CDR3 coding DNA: TGTGCCACTAAGAGCCAGCCGGGGTACAATGAGCAGTTCTTC.

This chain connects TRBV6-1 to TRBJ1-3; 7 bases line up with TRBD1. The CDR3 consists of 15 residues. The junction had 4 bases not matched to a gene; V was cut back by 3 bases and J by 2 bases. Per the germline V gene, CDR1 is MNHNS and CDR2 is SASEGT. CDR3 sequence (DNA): TGTGCCAGCAGTGATTACAGGGGAGCTGGAAACACCATATATTTT. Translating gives CASSDYRGAGNTIYF.

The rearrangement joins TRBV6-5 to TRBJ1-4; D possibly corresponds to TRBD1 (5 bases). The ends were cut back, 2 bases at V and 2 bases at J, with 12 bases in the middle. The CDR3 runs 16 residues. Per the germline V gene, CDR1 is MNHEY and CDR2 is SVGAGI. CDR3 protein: CASSYGWGRTNEKLFF. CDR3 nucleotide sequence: TGTGCCAGCAGTTACGGGTGGGGGAGGACTAATGAAAAACTGTTTTTT.

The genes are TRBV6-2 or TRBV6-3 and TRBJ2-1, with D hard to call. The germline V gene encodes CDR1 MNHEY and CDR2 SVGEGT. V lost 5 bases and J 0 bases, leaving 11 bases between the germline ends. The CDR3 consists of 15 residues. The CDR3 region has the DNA TGTGCCAGCAGTGTACAGTTAAGCTCCTACAATGAGCAGTTCTTC. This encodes CASSVQLSSYNEQFF.